This TCR beta chain emerged from a study of T cell responses to AZD1222 COVID-19 vaccine (dated by TCRdb to 2020 to 2022). About the study as a whole: A total of 240 or so trial participants underwent TCR sequencing, of whom roughly 210 had received two doses of AZD1222 and 26 had received two doses of the MenACWY control vaccine. Trial participants were enrolled by age into 18-55, 56-69 and 70-plus year subgroups, with 148, 28 and 57 TCR-sequenced participants respectively. Here is what the overall study found, with its caveats: Only six or seven AZD1222 recipients were SARS-CoV-2 seropositive at baseline, limiting conclusions about previously exposed vaccinees. The whole spike protein was spanned by vaccine-associated CD4 TCRs, and dominant responses were seen in regions 160-218 and 743-854. After two AZD1222 doses, spike-specific TCR breadth and depth were significantly higher than at day 0 and than in MenACWY recipients. Most participants were white British and females outnumbered males, and the authors suggested that clonal diversity may have been underestimated. Because no day 14 peak-response samples were available, the repertoires could be characterized only after the peak T cell response. Epitopes outside the regions mutated in the B.1.351 and B.1.1.7 variants were reportedly recognized by nearly half of the unique spike-specific TCRs. The 56-69-year group was small, and its depth increase did not reach significance, likely because of low power.

About this clone: The clone's antigen remains unknown. No base-level quality is on record; no much larger clone is a single base apart.

The V end gives up 3 bases and the J end 5 bases, leaving 9 bases in the junction not matched to a gene. From its cysteine to its phenylalanine, the CDR3 spans 15 amino acids. The DNA shown is the 45-base CDR3, in frame from base 1. The germline V gene specifies SGHRS as CDR1 and YFSETQ as CDR2. Explained via the paper, the time point label denotes: about 28 days (+/-7) after the second vaccine dose. AZD1222 recipients given second doses at about 4 weeks or at about 12 weeks were pooled, since spike-specific TCR depth and breadth were not found to differ between the two schedules. Vaccinee samples were obtained from the UK trials COV001 and COV002, which included a single-blind randomized controlled phase 2/3 trial of AZD1222 (ChAdOx1 nCoV-19) in healthy adults. For TCRbeta chain sequencing, PBMC samples from trial participants were taken at day 0 and at day 28 after the second dose. The CDR3 regions of human TCRbeta chains were subjected to immunosequencing. The paper's data handling went like this. Repertoire TCRs were matched against a reference library of SARS-CoV-2-specific TCRs generated with the MIRA antigen-specificity platform. Breadth was defined as the fraction of unique TCRs that were SARS-CoV-2-associated. Depth was defined as the fraction of total T cells that were SARS-CoV-2-associated. Each spike-specific TCR was assigned to its reactive spike region and to a CD4 or CD8 class using the MIRA data. Log10-transformed breadth and depth values were compared by one-way ANOVA with Sidak's multiple comparisons tests. TCRdb's version of the immuneACCESS table is confined to in-frame rearrangements and falls short of the full clone set. An unresolved V gene accounts for under half of the shortfall where checked; the remainder is of unknown origin. The V and J calls and the clone size are those of that table, but D and trimming were determined from the DNA. The sample contains around 15,000 clones, under 90% of them found a single time. Approximately 39% of the sample belongs to the ten largest clones.

The sequence was collected from an adult who received the AZD1222 COVID-19 vaccine. The chain uses TRBV5-1 and TRBJ2-5, with 8 junctional bases fitting TRBD2. The specimen comprised peripheral blood, sampled 28 days after the second AZD1222 dose. The sequenced DNA is TGCGCCAGCAGCTCTGGACGGGGGGGCGAGGAGACCCAGTACTTC. This translates into CASSSGRGGEETQYF.